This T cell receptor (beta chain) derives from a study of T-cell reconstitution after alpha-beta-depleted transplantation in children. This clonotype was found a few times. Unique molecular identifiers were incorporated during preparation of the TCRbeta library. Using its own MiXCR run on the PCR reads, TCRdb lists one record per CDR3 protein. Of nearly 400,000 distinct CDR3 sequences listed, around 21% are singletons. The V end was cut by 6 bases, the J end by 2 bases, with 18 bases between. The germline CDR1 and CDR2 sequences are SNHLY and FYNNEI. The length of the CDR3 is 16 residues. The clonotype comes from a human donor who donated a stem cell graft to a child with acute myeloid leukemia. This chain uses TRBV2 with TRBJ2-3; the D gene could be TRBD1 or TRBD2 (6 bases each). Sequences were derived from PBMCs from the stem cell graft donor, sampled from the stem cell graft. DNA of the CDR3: TGTGCCAGCAGGCAGACTAGGAGGGGGGCCACAGATACGCAGTATTTT. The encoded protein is CASRQTRRGATDTQYF.